The entry below describes one T cell receptor (beta chain). This sample stems from a study of blood T cell repertoires in COVID-19. Study in general: The analysed material was cDNA or gDNA that came from T cells, B-cell-depleted T cells, or PBMCs.

TCRdb's copy holds only in-frame clones and misses some; the assay was immunoSEQ multiplex PCR. The sample contains about 220,000 clones, around 80% of which appear only once. Trimming cost V 7 bases and J 8 bases; bases outside gene matches: 9. Germline V lookup: CDR1 SNHLY, CDR2 FYNNEI. This CDR3 is built from 14 residues. The sequenced material came from peripheral blood. This sequence was found in a woman in her 70s with acute or convalescent COVID-19. The V call is TRBV2, the J call TRBJ1-2, with 11 positions matching TRBD1. Written as DNA, the CDR3 is TGTGCCAGCAAGTTGGACAGGGGGCCAAAAGGCTACACCTTC. Protein: CASKLDRGPKGYTF.